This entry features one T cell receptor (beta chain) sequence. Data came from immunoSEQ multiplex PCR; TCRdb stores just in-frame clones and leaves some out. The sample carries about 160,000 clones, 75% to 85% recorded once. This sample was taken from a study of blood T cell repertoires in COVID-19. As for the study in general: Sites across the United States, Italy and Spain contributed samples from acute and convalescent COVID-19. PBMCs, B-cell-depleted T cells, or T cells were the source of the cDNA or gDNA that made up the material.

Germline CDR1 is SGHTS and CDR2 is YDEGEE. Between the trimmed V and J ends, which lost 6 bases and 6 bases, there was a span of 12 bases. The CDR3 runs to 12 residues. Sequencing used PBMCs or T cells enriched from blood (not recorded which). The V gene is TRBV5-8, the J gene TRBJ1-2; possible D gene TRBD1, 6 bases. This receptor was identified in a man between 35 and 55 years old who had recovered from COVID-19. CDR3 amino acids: CASTARGHGYTF. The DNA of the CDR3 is TGTGCCAGCACCGCCAGGGGTCATGGCTACACCTTC. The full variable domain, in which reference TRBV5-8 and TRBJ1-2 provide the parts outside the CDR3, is EAGVTQSPTHLIKTRGQQATLRCSPISGHTSVYWYQQALGLGLQFLLWYDEGEERNRGNFPPRFSGRQFPNYSSELNVNALELEDSALYLCASTARGHGYTFGSGTRLTVV.